These T cell receptor beta chains were read from a single sample in a study of cytomegalovirus exposure and HLA in healthy donors. Method: immunoSEQ multiplex PCR; TCRdb's copy keeps in-frame clones and lacks some. The repertoire table contains about 160,000 clones. The sequenced sample consisted of PBMCs. The receptors derive from a woman in her sixties in good health and CMV-seronegative. Both conserved end residues are part of each CDR3. Fields, in order: V gene, CDR3 protein.

>TRBV7-2
CASSSRDRGSNQPQHF
>TRBV6-1
CASSAYINSYNEQFF
>TRBV5-4
CASSLDRRAEAFF
>TRBV6-1
CASSEYPRMNYEQYF
>TRBV15
CATSRDRVAGEQFF
>TRBV7-2
CASSSPGREREDYEQYF
>TRBV7-9
CASSLGLVNEQFF
>TRBV18
CASSIGSGTGPSGAFF
>TRBV11-2
CASSFGQGGETQYF
>TRBV7-8
CASSLLEGPQHF
>TRBV29-1
CSVEGKTGNNEQFF
>TRBV12-5
CATRPRDRANTEAFF
>TRBV4-1
CASSPQRAQTNEQFF
>TRBV5-6
CASSLAGGPRSYEQYF
>TRBV7-2
CASSSTVNTGELFF
>TRBV7-9
CASSLTGGVTGELFF
>TRBV30
CAWMWVGRDTDTQYF
>TRBV5-6
CASTLTYRLQTQYF
>TRBV25-1
CASLKPPDTQYF